In this sample, the clone carrying this T cell receptor beta chain turned up many times. Its antigen is currently unknown. The record originates from a study of human T cells and chemical hapten exposure. It was the library that attached unique molecular identifiers to individual cDNA molecules. Each CDR3 protein is one row after TCRdb ran MiXCR on the RACE reads. The data show approximately 100,000 distinct CDR3 sequences, 9% to 9.5% seen once. The time point is: patch test 2, 6 weeks after DPC sensitization. Treatment denoted: therapeutic diphenylcyclopropenone sensitization with weekly scalp DPC. V gave up 2 bases and J gave up 3 bases; unmatched junction bases: 6. From germline, CDR1 is SGHVS and CDR2 FNYEAQ. The CDR3 has 15 amino acids. Study-level findings and limits: Donor immune responses may differ from healthy people's, since all donors had alopecia. A positive correlation with patch test score was found for PT1 expanded TCR counts.

This TCR was recovered from a woman between 40 and 55 years old with alopecia areata. Some clones in this sample may be carry-over from other donors' samples. The input for sequencing was whole blood, taken in connection with sensitization to the hapten diphenylcyclopropenone (DPC). J is TRBJ2-7 and V is TRBV7-6; 8 nucleotides agree with TRBD1. The CDR3: CASSLRAGGNYEQYF. CDR3 sequence (DNA): TGTGCCAGCAGCTTAAGGGCAGGGGGCAACTACGAGCAGTACTTC.